This is a list of T cell receptor beta chains from one sample in a study of blood T cell repertoires in COVID-19. The table came from immunoSEQ multiplex PCR; TCRdb's copy has only in-frame clones and leaves some out. The data show 85,000 to 120,000 clones, approximately 85% seen once. Sequenced material: peripheral blood. These TCRs come from a man between 35 and 55 years old with active or convalescent COVID-19. CDR3s include the opening cysteine and the closing phenylalanine or tryptophan. D genes are given only for firm matches. For some rows the clone size is stated as once, few or many, or as a class when expanded; others skip it.

TRBV7-2,TRBJ2-1,-,TRBD2,TGTGCCAGCAGCCCGAGCGGGGGTTTTTACAATGAGCAGTTCTTC,CASSPSGGFYNEQFF
TRBV6-5,TRBJ2-1,-,TRBD2,TGTGCCAGCGCCCCGGGGGGGATCTCGAATGAGCAGTTCTTC,CASAPGGISNEQFF
TRBV6-5,TRBJ2-7,once,TRBD1,TGTGCCAGCAGTTTCAGCAAGGGACAGGGGACCTACGAGCAGTACTTC,CASSFSKGQGTYEQYF
TRBV14,TRBJ2-5,few,TRBD1,TGTGCCAGCAGCCAAGATCGAGGACAGGGTGAAGAGACCCAGTACTTC,CASSQDRGQGEETQYF
TRBV11-2,TRBJ2-3,-,-,TGTGCCAGCAGCTTTAACACAGATACGCAGTATTTT,CASSFNTDTQYF
TRBV18,TRBJ2-2,-,TRBD1,TGTGCCAGCTCGGTCGGGACAGGGTCATCCGGGGAGCTGTTTTTT,CASSVGTGSSGELFF
TRBV24-1,TRBJ2-1,-,TRBD2,TGTGCCACCAGTGAATCGGGGGGCTACAATGAGCAGTTCTTC,CATSESGGYNEQFF
TRBV3-1/TRBV3-2,TRBJ2-5,-,-,TGTGCCAGCAGCCAGAGAGTCCGGGAGACCCAGTACTTC,CASSQRVRETQYF
TRBV18,TRBJ2-3,-,-,TGTGCCAGCTCACCACCCTTGGCAGGATCGGGCACAGATACGCAGTATTTT,CASSPPLAGSGTDTQYF
TRBV5-6,TRBJ2-7,-,-,TGTGCCAGCAGCTTGCTGGGGGGGGCGGGCGAGCAGTACTTC,CASSLLGGAGEQYF
TRBV19,TRBJ1-1,-,-,TGTGCCAGTAGTATAGGAGAAAACACTGAAGCTTTCTTT,CASSIGENTEAFF
TRBV12-5,TRBJ2-1,-,TRBD2,TGTGCTAGTGGGACTAGCGGGGGATTAAATGAGCAGTTCTTC,CASGTSGGLNEQFF
TRBV10-3,TRBJ2-3,many,TRBD1,TGTGCCATCAGTCCCGGGACAGGGTACACAGATACGCAGTATTTT,CAISPGTGYTDTQYF
TRBV29-1,TRBJ1-2,-,TRBD1,TGCAGCGACCGAGGGGGCCTCTTGGGGGGCTACACCTTC,CSDRGGLLGGYTF
TRBV30,TRBJ1-2,-,TRBD1,TGTGCCTGGAGTGGGACAGGGGGCCGGTCTATTGGCTACACCTTC,CAWSGTGGRSIGYTF
TRBV5-1,TRBJ2-3,-,TRBD2,TGCGCCAGCAGCTCCGGCATCTTAGCGGGGGAGAGCACAGATACGCAGTATTTT,CASSSGILAGESTDTQYF
TRBV2,TRBJ2-3,-,TRBD1,TGTGCCAGCACGGGACAGGGGGAAGCAGATACGCAGTATTTT,CASTGQGEADTQYF
TRBV7-9,TRBJ2-6,-,-,TGTGCCAGCGGTCTTTGGGGCAGCATTTCTGGGGCCAACGTCCTGACTTTC,CASGLWGSISGANVLTF
TRBV18,TRBJ2-3,-,-,TGTGCCAGCTCACCTGGTCGGGGTATATCAGATACGCAGTATTTT,CASSPGRGISDTQYF
TRBV5-1,TRBJ2-7,-,-,TGCGCCAGCAGCCAAGATAGCGGCGAGCAGTACTTC,CASSQDSGEQYF
TRBV7-2,TRBJ1-5,once,-,TGTGCCAGCAGCTTGGGGAGGGGGGCAGCTAGCAATCAGCCCCAGCATTTT,CASSLGRGAASNQPQHF
TRBV7-2,TRBJ1-2,-,-,TGTGCCAGCAGCTTAGATCTCGGTGGCTACACCTTC,CASSLDLGGYTF
TRBV13,TRBJ2-4,-,TRBD1,TGTGCCAGCAGCCGGACAGGGGATGCCAAAAACATTCAGTACTTC,CASSRTGDAKNIQYF
TRBV7-9,TRBJ1-5,-,TRBD1,TGTGCCAGCAGTTTGGACAGGGTGGGTCAGCCCCAGCATTTT,CASSLDRVGQPQHF
TRBV7-9,TRBJ2-5,-,TRBD2,TGTGCCAGCAGCTTATGGGCTAGCGGGGGTGAGACCCAGTACTTC,CASSLWASGGETQYF
TRBV12-3/TRBV12-4,TRBJ1-2,-,TRBD1,TGTGCCAGCAGAAGACAGGGCCTCTATGGCTACACCTTC,CASRRQGLYGYTF
TRBV3-1/TRBV3-2,TRBJ1-2,-,-,TGTGCCAGCAGCCGAACCGGGACACTTACTAACTATGGCTACACCTTC,CASSRTGTLTNYGYTF
TRBV3-1/TRBV3-2,TRBJ1-2,-,-,TGTGCCAGCCGTTCTTCCTTCTATGGCTACACCTTC,CASRSSFYGYTF
TRBV5-1,TRBJ2-1,-,-,TGCGCCAGCACCACACAGGGCAATGAGCAGTTCTTC,CASTTQGNEQFF
TRBV24-1,TRBJ2-1,once,TRBD1,TGTGCCACCAGTGATTTGACAGGGGGCTCCTACAATGAGCAGTTCTTC,CATSDLTGGSYNEQFF
TRBV6-1,TRBJ1-5,-,-,TGTGCCAGCAGTGAAGCGCTTCAGGGCAGAAACAATCAGCCCCAGCATTTT,CASSEALQGRNNQPQHF
TRBV5-4,TRBJ2-1,-,TRBD2,TGTGCCAGCAGCTTGGAGCTAGCGGGGGGCCCCGGGAATGAGCAGTTCTTC,CASSLELAGGPGNEQFF
TRBV3-1/TRBV3-2,TRBJ2-1,-,TRBD2,TGTGCCAGCAGCCTGGGGGCTAGCGGGGGGCCTTCCTACAATGAGCAGTTCTTC,CASSLGASGGPSYNEQFF
TRBV9,TRBJ2-7,-,TRBD2,TGTGCCAGCAGCGTTTCTTGGCTAGCGGGGACCTGGCAGTACTTC,CASSVSWLAGTWQYF
TRBV5-1,TRBJ2-3,once,-,TGCGCCAGCAGCCCAAGACTCGGCCCAGTAGATACGCAGTATTTT,CASSPRLGPVDTQYF
TRBV19,TRBJ1-1,-,-,TGTGCCACCTCCGTTCGGGATGGCACTGAAGCTTTCTTT,CATSVRDGTEAFF
TRBV10-3,TRBJ1-1,-,-,TGTGCCACCAGGACAGACAACACTGAAGCTTTCTTT,CATRTDNTEAFF
TRBV5-1,TRBJ2-1,-,TRBD2,TGCGCCAGCAGCTTACTAGCGGGGGGCGAGCAGTTCTTC,CASSLLAGGEQFF
TRBV2,TRBJ1-3,-,-,TGTGCCAGCAGTGAAGTGGGTGGCAGGGTAGGAAACACCATATATTTT,CASSEVGGRVGNTIYF
TRBV2,TRBJ2-3,few,TRBD1,TGTGCCAGCAGCCAAGACAGGGTTCCAGATACGCAGTATTTT,CASSQDRVPDTQYF
TRBV7-2,TRBJ2-5,-,TRBD2,TGTGCCAGCAGCTTAGCTTATACGAGCGGGGGGCGTCAGGAGACCCAGTACTTC,CASSLAYTSGGRQETQYF
TRBV2,TRBJ2-2,once,TRBD1,TGTGCCAGCAAGCGGACAGGGGCGAACACCGGGGAGCTGTTTTTT,CASKRTGANTGELFF
TRBV7-9,TRBJ1-2,-,-,TGTGCCAGCAGCTTCCCCGCTTTGAGCTATGGCTACACCTTC,CASSFPALSYGYTF
TRBV7-3,TRBJ2-1,once,TRBD2,TGTGCCAGCAGCTTTAGCGGGGGGACATACAATGAGCAGTTCTTC,CASSFSGGTYNEQFF
TRBV5-8,TRBJ1-4,few,-,TGTGCCATCACCGGGAGGGGTGAAAAACTGTTTTTT,CAITGRGEKLFF
TRBV3-1/TRBV3-2,TRBJ1-6,-,-,TGTGCCAGCAGCCCTGCTGCGGCCCTCGGTTCACCCCTCCACTTT,CASSPAAALGSPLHF
TRBV4-1,TRBJ1-4,few,-,TGCGCCAGCAGCCAAGAGACAGAAGCAACTAATGAAAAACTGTTTTTT,CASSQETEATNEKLFF
TRBV2,TRBJ1-4,-,-,TGTGCCAGCTTTCGGCGGATTAATGAAAAACTGTTTTTT,CASFRRINEKLFF